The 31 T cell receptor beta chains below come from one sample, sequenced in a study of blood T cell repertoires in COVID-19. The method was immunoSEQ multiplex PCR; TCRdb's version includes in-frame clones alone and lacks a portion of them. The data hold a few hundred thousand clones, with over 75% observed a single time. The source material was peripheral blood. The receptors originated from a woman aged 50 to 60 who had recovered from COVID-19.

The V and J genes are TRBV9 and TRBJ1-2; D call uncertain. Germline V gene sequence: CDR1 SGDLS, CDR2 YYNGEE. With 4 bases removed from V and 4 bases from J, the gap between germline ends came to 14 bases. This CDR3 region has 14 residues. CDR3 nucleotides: TGTGCCAGCAGCCCTGCCGGGGTGAGCTATGGCTACACCTTC. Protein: CASSPAGVSYGYTF. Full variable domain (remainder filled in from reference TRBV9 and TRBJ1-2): DSGVTQTPKHLITATGQRVTLRCSPRSGDLSVYWYQQSLDQGLQFLIQYYNGEERAKGNILERFSAQQFPDLHSELNLSSLELGDSALYFCASSPAGVSYGYTFGSGTRLTVV.

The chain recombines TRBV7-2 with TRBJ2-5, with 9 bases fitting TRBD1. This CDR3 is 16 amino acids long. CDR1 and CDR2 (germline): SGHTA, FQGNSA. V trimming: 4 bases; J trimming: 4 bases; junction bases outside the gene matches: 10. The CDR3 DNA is TGTGCCAGCAGCTCTCCCACAGGGGGCGCGGGAGAGACCCAGTACTTC. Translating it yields CASSSPTGGAGETQYF.

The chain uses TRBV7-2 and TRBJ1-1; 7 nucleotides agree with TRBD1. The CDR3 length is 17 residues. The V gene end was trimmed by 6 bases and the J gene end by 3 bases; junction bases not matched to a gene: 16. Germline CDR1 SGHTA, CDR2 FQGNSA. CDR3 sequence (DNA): TGTGCCAGCAGTAAAAGACAGGGCCGTGGTGCTTACACTGAAGCTTTCTTT. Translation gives CASSKRQGRGAYTEAFF.

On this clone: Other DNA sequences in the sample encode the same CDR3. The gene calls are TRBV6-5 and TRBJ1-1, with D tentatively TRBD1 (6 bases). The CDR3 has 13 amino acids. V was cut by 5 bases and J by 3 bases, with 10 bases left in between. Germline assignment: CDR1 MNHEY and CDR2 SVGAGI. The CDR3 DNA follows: TGTGCCAGCAGTCCCAGGGGCGACACTGAAGCTTTCTTT. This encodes CASSPRGDTEAFF.

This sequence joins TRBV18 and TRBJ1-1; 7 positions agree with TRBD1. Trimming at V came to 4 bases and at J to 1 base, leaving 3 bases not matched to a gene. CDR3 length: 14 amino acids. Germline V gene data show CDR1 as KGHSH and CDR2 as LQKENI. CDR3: CASSQTGKNTEAFF. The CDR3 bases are TGTGCCAGCTCACAGACAGGGAAGAACACTGAAGCTTTCTTT.

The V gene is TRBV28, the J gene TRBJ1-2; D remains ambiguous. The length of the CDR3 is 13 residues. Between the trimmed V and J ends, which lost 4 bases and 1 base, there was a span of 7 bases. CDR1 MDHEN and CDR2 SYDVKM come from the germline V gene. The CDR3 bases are TGTGCCAGCAGTTCACACAGTAACTATGGCTACACCTTC. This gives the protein CASSSHSNYGYTF.

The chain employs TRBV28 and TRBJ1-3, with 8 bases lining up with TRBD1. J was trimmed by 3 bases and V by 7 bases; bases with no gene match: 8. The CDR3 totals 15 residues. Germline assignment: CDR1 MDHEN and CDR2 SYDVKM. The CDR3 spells CASTMTGADGNTIYF. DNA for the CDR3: TGTGCCAGCACAATGACAGGGGCGGATGGAAACACCATATATTTT. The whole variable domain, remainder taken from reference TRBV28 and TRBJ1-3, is DVKVTQSSRYLVKRTGEKVFLECVQDMDHENMFWYRQDPGLGLRLIYFSYDVKMKEKGDIPEGYSVSREKKERFSLILESASTNQTSMYLCASTMTGADGNTIYFGEGSWLTVV.

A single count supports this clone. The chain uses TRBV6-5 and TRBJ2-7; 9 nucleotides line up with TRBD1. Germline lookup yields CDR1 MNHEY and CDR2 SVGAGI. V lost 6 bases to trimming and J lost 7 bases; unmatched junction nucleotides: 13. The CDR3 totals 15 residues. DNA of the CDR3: TGTGCCAGCAGAGCTTCGTGGACAGGGGTTGGAGAGCAGTACTTC. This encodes CASRASWTGVGEQYF.

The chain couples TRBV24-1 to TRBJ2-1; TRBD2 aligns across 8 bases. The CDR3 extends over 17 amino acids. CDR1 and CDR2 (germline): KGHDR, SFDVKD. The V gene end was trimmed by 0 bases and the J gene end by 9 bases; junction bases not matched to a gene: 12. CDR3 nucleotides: TGTGCCACCAGTGATTTGGGCGGCGGGAGGAAACGCGCTGAGCAGTTCTTC. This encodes CATSDLGGGRKRAEQFF.

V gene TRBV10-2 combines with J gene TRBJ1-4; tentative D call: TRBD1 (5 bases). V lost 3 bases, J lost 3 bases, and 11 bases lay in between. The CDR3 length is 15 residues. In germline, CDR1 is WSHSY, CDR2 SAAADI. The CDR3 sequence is CASSDLTASNEKLFF. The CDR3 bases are TGCGCCAGCAGTGACTTGACAGCTTCTAATGAAAAACTGTTTTTT.

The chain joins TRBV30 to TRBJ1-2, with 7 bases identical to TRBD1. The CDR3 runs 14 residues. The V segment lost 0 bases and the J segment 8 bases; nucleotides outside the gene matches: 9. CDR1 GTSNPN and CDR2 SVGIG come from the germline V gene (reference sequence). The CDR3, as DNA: TGTGCCTGGAGTGTCGTTCGGACAGGTAGCGGCTACACCTTC. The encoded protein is CAWSVVRTGSGYTF.

The CDR3 loop reads CASIRRRGQQNTGELFF. The CDR3, as DNA: TGTGCCAGCATTCGGCGACGAGGACAGCAGAACACCGGGGAGCTGTTTTTT. The chain joins TRBV6-6 to TRBJ2-2; possible D gene TRBD1, 6 bases. Germline V gene data show CDR1 as MNHNY and CDR2 as SVGAGI (reference sequence). The CDR3 is 17 residues long. Trimming removed 7 bases from V and 1 base from J, with 19 bases in between.

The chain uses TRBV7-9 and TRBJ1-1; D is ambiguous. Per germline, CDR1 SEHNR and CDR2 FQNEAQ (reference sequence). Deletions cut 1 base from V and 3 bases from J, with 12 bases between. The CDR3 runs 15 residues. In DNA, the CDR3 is TGTGCCAGCAGCTTAGTCGGTCGGGATTACACTGAAGCTTTCTTT. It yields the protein CASSLVGRDYTEAFF.

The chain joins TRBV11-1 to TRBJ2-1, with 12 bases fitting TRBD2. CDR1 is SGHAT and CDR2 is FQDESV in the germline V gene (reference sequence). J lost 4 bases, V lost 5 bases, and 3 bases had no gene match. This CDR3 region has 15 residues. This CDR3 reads CASSTLAGGYNEQFF. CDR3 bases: TGTGCCAGCAGCACACTAGCGGGAGGTTACAATGAGCAGTTCTTC.

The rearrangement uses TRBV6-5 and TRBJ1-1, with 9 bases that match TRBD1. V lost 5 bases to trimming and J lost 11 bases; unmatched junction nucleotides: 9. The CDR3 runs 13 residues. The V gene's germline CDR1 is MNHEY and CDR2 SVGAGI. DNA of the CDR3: TGTGCCAGCAGTAATCGAGACAGGGGGAGCGCTTTCTTT. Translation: CASSNRDRGSAFF.

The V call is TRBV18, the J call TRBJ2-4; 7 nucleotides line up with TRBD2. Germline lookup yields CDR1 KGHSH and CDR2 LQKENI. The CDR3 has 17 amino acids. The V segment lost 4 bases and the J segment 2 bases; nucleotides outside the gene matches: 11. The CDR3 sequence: CASSLNLGGSTKNIQYF. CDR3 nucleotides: TGTGCCAGCTCACTGAATTTGGGGGGGAGCACCAAAAACATTCAGTACTTC. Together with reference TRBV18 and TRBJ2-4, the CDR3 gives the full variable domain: NAGVMQNPRHLVRRRGQEARLRCSPMKGHSHVYWYRQLPEEGLKFMVYLQKENIIDESGMPKERFSAEFPKEGPSILRIQQVVRGDSAAYFCASSLNLGGSTKNIQYFGAGTRLSVL.

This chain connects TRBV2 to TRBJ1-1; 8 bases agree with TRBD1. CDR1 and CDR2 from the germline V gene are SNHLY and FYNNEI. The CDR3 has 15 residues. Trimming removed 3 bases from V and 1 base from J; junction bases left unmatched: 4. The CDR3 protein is CASSDTGGANTEAFF. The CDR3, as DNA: TGTGCCAGCAGTGATACAGGGGGGGCGAACACTGAAGCTTTCTTT.

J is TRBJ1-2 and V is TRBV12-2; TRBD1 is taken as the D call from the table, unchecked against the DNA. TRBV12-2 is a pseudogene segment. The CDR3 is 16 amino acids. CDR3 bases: TGTGCAGCTGACTTTGACGGGACAGCGATAAACTATGGCTACACCTTC. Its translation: CAADFDGTAINYGYTF.

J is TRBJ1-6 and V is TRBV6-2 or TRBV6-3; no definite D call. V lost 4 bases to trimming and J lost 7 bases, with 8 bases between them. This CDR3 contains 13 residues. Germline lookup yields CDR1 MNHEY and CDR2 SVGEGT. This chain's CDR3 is CASSFGRNSPLHF. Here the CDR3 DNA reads TGTGCCAGCAGTTTTGGCAGGAATTCACCCCTCCACTTT.

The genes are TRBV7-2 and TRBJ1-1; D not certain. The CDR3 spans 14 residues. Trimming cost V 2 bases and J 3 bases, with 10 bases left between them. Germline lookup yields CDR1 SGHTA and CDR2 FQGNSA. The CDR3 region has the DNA TGTGCCAGCAGCTTATTCCCCGGGGACACTGAAGCTTTCTTT. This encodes CASSLFPGDTEAFF.

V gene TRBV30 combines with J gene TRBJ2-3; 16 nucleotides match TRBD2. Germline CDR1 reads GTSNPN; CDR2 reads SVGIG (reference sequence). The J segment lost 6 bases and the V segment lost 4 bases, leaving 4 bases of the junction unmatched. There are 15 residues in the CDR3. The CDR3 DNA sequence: TGTGCCTGGACGAAGGGACTAGCGGGAGGGGATACGCAGTATTTT. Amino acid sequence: CAWTKGLAGGDTQYF.

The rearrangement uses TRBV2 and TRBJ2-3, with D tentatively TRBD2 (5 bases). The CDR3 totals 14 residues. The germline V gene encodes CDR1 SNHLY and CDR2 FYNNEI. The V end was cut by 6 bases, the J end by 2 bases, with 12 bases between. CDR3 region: CASRTGINTDTQYF. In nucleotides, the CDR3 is TGTGCCAGCAGGACCGGGATCAACACAGATACGCAGTATTTT.

For the CDR3, the DNA is TGCGCCAGCAGCCAAGATATCCGGGGAAATCAGCCCCAGCATTTT. As protein: CASSQDIRGNQPQHF. The chain employs TRBV4-3 and TRBJ1-5; D call uncertain. Per germline, CDR1 LGHNA and CDR2 YSLEER. The V and J ends lost 0 bases and 4 bases respectively, with 10 bases between them. This CDR3 comprises 15 residues.

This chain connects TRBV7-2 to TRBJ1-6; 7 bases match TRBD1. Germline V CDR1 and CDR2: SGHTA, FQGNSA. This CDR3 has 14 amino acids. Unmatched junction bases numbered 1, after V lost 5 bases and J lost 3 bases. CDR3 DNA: TGTGCCAGCAGCCGGACAGGCTATAATTCACCCCTCCACTTT. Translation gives CASSRTGYNSPLHF. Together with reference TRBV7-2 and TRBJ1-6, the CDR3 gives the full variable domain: GAGVSQSPSNKVTEKGKDVELRCDPISGHTALYWYRQSLGQGLEFLIYFQGNSAPDKSGLPSDRFSAERTGGSVSTLTIQRTQQEDSAVYLCASSRTGYNSPLHFGNGTRLTVT.

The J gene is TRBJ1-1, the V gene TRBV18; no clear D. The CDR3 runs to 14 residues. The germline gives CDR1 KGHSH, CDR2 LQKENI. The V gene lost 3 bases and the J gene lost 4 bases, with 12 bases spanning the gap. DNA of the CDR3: TGTGCCAGCTCACCTGGAGTCGGGGTCACTGAAGCTTTCTTT. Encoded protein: CASSPGVGVTEAFF.

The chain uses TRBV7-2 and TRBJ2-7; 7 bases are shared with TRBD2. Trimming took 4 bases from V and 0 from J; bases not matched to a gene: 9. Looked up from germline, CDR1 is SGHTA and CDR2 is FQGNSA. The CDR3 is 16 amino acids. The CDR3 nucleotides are TGTGCCAGCAGCTGGGGCGTCGGGAGGCCCTCCTACGAGCAGTACTTC. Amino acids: CASSWGVGRPSYEQYF.

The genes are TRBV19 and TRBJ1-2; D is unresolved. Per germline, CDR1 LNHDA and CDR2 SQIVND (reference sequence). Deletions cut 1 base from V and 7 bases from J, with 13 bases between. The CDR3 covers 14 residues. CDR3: CASSIVGSHLGYTF. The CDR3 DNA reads TGTGCCAGTAGTATAGTGGGCAGCCACCTTGGCTACACCTTC.

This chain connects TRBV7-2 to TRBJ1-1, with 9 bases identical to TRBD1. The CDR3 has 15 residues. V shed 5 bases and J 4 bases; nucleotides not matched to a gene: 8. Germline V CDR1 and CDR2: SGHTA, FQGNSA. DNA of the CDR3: TGTGCCAGCAGCGCCACAGGGGGCTTGGGCACTGAAGCTTTCTTT. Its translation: CASSATGGLGTEAFF.

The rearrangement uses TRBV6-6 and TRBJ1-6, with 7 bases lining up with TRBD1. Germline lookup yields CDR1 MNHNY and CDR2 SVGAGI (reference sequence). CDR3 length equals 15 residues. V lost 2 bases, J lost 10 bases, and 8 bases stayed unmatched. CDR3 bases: TGTGCCAGCAGTTACGTCGACAGGGAGGACTCACCCCTCCACTTT. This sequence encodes CASSYVDREDSPLHF.

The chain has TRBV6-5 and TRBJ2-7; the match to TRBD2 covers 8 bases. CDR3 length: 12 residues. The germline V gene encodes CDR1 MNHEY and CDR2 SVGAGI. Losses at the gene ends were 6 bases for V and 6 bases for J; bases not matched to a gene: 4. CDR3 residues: CASSPGGGEQYF. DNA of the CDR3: TGTGCCAGCAGCCCGGGGGGGGGCGAGCAGTACTTC.

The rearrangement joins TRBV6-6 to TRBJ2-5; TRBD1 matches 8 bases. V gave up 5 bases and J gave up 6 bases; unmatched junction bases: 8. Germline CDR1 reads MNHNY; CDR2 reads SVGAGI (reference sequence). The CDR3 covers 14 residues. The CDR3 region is CASSKPGQVKTQYF. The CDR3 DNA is TGTGCCAGCAGTAAACCGGGACAGGTGAAGACCCAGTACTTC.